What follows are 8 T cell receptor beta chains derived from one specimen sequenced in a study of PD-1 blockade in classical Hodgkin lymphoma (dated by TCRdb to the early 2020s). The label giving this sample's time point can be read as: cycle 4 day 1 (C4D1), after 6 weeks of nivolumab. Relapse after autologous stem cell transplantation had occurred in all trial patients, and cohorts A, B and C were distinguished by prior brentuximab vedotin exposure. Library construction relied on the immunoSEQ multiplex PCR assay. TCRdb mirrors the immuneACCESS table, restricted to in-frame sequences. Some clones are absent from its copies; in checked studies, under half trace to an unresolved V gene, and the reason for the others is unknown. This sample is represented by fewer than 25,000 clones; 70% to 80% of them were singletons. The ten biggest clones cover approximately 30% of the sample. The sequences come from peripheral blood mononuclear cells (PBMCs), collected before the fourth cycle of nivolumab. All receptors derive from a human donor with classical Hodgkin lymphoma.

The V and J genes are TRBV4-1 and TRBJ2-1; 9 bases align to TRBD2. Germline-derived CDR1 and CDR2 are MGHRA and YSYEKL. Trimming cost V 1 base and J 4 bases; bases outside gene matches: 5. The CDR3 runs 16 residues. The CDR3 loop reads CASSQARTSVYNEQFF. DNA of the CDR3: TGCGCCAGCAGCCAAGCGCGGACTAGCGTATACAATGAGCAGTTCTTC.

This clone was seen a handful of times. V usage is TRBV6-1 and J usage is TRBJ1-2; D gene ambiguous. With 1 base removed from V and 8 bases from J, the gap between germline ends came to 17 bases. The CDR3 contains 15 residues. Germline CDR1 and CDR2: MNHNS and SASEGT. This CDR3 reads CASSEVTSGLGGYTF. The CDR3 nucleotides are TGTGCCAGCAGTGAAGTCACTAGCGGCCTAGGGGGCTACACCTTC.

This chain joins TRBV10-3 and TRBJ1-2; D is unclear. The CDR3 has 15 residues. Germline assignment: CDR1 ENHRY and CDR2 SYGVKD. Trimming stripped 2 bases from V and 5 bases from J, with 15 bases between. The DNA for the CDR3 is TGTGCCATCAGTGAGCATCCGGAGCCCATATATGGCTACACCTTC. This codes for CAISEHPEPIYGYTF.

The CDR3 loop reads CASRPDRDSFAQPQHF. CDR3 nucleotide sequence: TGCGCCAGCAGGCCGGACAGGGACAGTTTTGCTCAGCCCCAGCATTTT. The rearrangement joins TRBV4-1 to TRBJ1-5; 8 bases fit TRBD1. This CDR3 comprises 16 residues. Unmatched junction bases numbered 13, after V lost 6 bases and J lost 6 bases. Germline CDR1 is MGHRA and CDR2 is YSYEKL.

This chain joins TRBV2 and TRBJ1-5, with 9 bases identical to TRBD1. V lost 6 bases to trimming and J lost 6 bases; unmatched junction nucleotides: 6. From germline, CDR1 is SNHLY and CDR2 FYNNEI. The CDR3 runs to 14 residues. The CDR3 nucleotides are TGTGCCAGCAGCACACAGGGGGCACTTCAGCCCCAGCATTTT. Translation gives CASSTQGALQPQHF.

This clone was counted only a few times. The V call is TRBV29-1, the J call TRBJ1-3; perhaps TRBD1 as D (6 bases). Germline-derived CDR1 and CDR2 are SQVTM and ANQGSEA. The germline V and J ends were trimmed by 6 bases and 1 base, with 10 bases remaining between them. The CDR3 contains 13 residues. The CDR3 loop is CSVTTGSGNTIYF. The CDR3 nucleotides are TGCAGCGTCACTACAGGGTCTGGAAACACCATATATTTT.

This clone was seen a single time. This chain connects TRBV19 to TRBJ1-5; TRBD1 aligns across 7 bases. CDR3 length equals 15 residues. CDR1 and CDR2 from the germline V gene are LNHDA and SQIVND (reference sequence). The J segment lost 6 bases and the V segment lost 6 bases, leaving 11 bases of the junction unmatched. The chain's CDR3 is CASRQTGSGPQPQHF. CDR3 sequence (DNA): TGTGCCAGTAGACAGACAGGGTCCGGGCCTCAGCCCCAGCATTTT.

The chain couples TRBV28 to TRBJ1-3; the D gene is possibly TRBD1 (5 bases). The CDR3 has 16 amino acids. Germline assignment: CDR1 MDHEN and CDR2 SYDVKM. Trimming cost V 6 bases and J 1 base, with 16 bases left between them. CDR3 DNA sequence: TGTGCCAGCAGCTTGCTGGGGGAGGCATCTGGAAACACCATATATTTT. It encodes CASSLLGEASGNTIYF.